Sequencing of this T cell receptor (beta chain) was carried out in a study of PD-1 blockade in mismatch repair-deficient tumors. The CDR3 totals 11 residues. CDR1 is SQVTM, CDR2 ANQGSEA, per germline. V was trimmed by 5 bases and J by 4 bases, leaving 9 bases between them. Assay used: immunoSEQ multiplex PCR; TCRdb lists only in-frame clones, some missing. The table records about 14,000 clones, around 80% of them present only once. The sample in question was PBMCs, obtained less than 15 weeks after starting pembrolizumab. The sequence was collected from an adult with mismatch repair-deficient cancer. The chain links TRBV29-1 to TRBJ2-7; D is undetermined. The CDR3 reads CSVLRDYEQYF. For the CDR3, the DNA is TGCAGCGTTTTAAGAGATTACGAGCAGTACTTC.